The subject of this entry is one T cell receptor (beta chain). CDR3 length: 18 amino acids. Germline CDR1 and CDR2: SGHDT and YYEEEE. Trimming removed 4 bases at V and 4 bases at J, with 24 bases between. TCRdb's copy holds only in-frame clones and misses some; the assay was immunoSEQ multiplex PCR. The profile shows 350,000 to 500,000 clones, roughly 88% of them singletons. The sample originates from a study of blood T cell repertoires in COVID-19. Study details: PBMCs, B-cell-depleted T cells, or T cells provided the cDNA or gDNA that made up the material.

Assignments of participants to cohorts depended upon their own reported clinical history. The sequence came from a woman between 18 and 29 years old who had been exposed to COVID-19. The chain has TRBV5-6 and TRBJ2-1; TRBD1 is a possible D gene (5 bases). Sequencing input: PBMCs or T cells enriched from blood (not recorded which). CDR3 loop: CASSHHFTTEPPYNEQFF. CDR3 nucleotides: TGTGCCAGCAGCCACCACTTTACGACAGAACCCCCGTACAATGAGCAGTTCTTC.